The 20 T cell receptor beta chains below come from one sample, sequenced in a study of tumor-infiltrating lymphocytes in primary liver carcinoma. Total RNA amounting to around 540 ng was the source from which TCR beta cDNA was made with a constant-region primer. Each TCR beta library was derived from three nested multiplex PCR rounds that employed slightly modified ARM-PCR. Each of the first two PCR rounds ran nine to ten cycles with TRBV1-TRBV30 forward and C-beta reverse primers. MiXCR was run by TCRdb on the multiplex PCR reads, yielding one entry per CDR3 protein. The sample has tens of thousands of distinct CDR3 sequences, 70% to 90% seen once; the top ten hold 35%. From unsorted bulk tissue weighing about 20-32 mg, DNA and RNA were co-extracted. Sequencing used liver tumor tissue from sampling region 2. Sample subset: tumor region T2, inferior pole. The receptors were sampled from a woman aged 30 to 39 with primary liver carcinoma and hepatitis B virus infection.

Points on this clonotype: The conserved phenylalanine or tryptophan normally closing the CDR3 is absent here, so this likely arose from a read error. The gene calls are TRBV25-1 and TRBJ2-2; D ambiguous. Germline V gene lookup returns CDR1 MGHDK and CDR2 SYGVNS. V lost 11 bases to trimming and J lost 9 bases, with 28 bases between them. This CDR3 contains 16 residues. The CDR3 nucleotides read TGTGCCCTTTATGGTGCTTCGTCGCCTTACTCCCGGGAGCTGTTTCTT. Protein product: CALYGASSPYSRELFL.

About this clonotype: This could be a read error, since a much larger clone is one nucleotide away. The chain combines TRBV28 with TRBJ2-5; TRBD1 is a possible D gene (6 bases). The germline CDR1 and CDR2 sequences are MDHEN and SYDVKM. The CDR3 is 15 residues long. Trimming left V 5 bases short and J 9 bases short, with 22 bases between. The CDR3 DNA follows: TGTGCCAGCAGTCCCTGGGACAAGGGGAAAGGGGCCCAGTACTTC. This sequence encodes CASSPWDKGKGAQYF.

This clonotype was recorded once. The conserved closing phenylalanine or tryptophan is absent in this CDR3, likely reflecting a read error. CDR3 sequence (DNA): TGTGCCAGCAGCCTGTCCGGGATTAGTGGACTTGAGCAGTTCCTC. Translating it yields CASSLSGISGLEQFL. The chain carries TRBV12-3 or TRBV12-4 and TRBJ2-1; TRBD2 might be the D (5 bases). CDR3 length: 15 residues. V lost 6 bases and J lost 9, with 21 bases in between.

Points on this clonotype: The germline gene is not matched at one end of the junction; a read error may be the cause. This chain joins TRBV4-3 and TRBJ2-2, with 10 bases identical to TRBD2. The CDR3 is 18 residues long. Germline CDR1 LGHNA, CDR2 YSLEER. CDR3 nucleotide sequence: TGCGCCAACAGCCAGGTTCCAGCGGGGGGGCCGAGGGCCGGGGAGCTGTTTTTT. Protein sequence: CANSQVPAGGPRAGELFF.

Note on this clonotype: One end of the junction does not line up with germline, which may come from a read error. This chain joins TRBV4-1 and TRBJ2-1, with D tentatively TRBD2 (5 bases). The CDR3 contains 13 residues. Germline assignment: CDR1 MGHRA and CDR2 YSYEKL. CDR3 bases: TGTGCCAGCAGTCAAGGACTGTACGATGAGCAGTTCTTC. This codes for CASSQGLYDEQFF.

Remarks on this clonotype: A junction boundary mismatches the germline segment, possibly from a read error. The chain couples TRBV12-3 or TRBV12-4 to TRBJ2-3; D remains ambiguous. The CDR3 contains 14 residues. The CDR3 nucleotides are TGTGCTAGCAGTTTTGGTCGTAGTACAGATACGCGGTATTTT. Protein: CASSFGRSTDTRYF.

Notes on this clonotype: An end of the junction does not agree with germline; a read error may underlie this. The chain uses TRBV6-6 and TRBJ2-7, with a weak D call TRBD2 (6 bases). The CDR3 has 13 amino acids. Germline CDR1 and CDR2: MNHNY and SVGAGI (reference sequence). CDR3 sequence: CGSRPGGTCEQYF. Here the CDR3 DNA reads TGTGGCAGCAGGCCCGGAGGGACCTGCGAGCAGTATTTC.

The CDR3 coding sequence is TGTGCCAGCAGACTACAGGGGTTTGGGACGAACGTCCTGACTTTC. Translated: CASRLQGFGTNVLTF. The chain recombines TRBV6-5 with TRBJ2-6; 7 bases are shared with TRBD1. The length of the CDR3 is 15 residues. J lost 10 bases, V lost 6 bases, and 12 bases had no gene match. Germline CDR1 and CDR2: MNHEY and SVGAGI.

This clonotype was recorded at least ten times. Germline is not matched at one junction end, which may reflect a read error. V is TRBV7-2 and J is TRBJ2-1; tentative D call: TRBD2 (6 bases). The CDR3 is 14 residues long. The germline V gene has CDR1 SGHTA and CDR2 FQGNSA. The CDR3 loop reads CASGFSGAYNEQFF. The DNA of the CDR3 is TGTGCCAGCGGCTTTTCGGGAGCCTACAATGAGCAGTTCTTC.

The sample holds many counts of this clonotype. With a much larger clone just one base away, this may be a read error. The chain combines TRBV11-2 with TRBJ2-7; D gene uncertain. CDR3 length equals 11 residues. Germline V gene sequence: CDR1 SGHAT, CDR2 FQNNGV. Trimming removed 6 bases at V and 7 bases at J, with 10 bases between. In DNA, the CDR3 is TGTGCCAGCAGTCCAGTCTGTGAGCAGTACTTC. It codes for CASSPVCEQYF.

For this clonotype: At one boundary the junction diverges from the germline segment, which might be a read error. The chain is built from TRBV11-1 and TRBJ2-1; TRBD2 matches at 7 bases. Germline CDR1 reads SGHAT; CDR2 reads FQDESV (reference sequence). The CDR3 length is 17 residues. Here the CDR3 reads CASSLGLAGEVDNGQFF. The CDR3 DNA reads TGTGCCAGCAGCCTGGGACTTGCGGGAGAAGTTGACAATGGGCAGTTCTTC.

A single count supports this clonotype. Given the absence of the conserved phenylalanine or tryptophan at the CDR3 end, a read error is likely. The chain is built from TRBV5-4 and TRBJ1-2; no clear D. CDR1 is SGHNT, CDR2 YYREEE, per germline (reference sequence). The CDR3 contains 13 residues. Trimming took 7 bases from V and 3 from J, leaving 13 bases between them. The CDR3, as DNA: TGTGCCAGCTGTCCATTCCACGACTATGGCTACACCATC. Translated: CASCPFHDYGYTI.

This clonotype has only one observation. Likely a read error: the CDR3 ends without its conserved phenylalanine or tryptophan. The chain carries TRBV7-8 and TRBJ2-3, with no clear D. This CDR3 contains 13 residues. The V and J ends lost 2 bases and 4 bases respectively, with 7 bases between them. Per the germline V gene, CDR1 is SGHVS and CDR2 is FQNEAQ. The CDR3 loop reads CASSLLVSDTQYL. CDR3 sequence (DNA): TGTGCCAGCAGCTTACTAGTATCAGATACGCAGTATCTT.

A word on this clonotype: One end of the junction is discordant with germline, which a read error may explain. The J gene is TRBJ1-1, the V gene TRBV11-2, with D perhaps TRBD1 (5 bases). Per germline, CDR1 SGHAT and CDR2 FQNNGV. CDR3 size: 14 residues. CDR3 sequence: CACRYTEGRAEALF. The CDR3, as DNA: TGTGCCTGCAGATATACAGAGGGGAGGGCTGAAGCTCTCTTT.

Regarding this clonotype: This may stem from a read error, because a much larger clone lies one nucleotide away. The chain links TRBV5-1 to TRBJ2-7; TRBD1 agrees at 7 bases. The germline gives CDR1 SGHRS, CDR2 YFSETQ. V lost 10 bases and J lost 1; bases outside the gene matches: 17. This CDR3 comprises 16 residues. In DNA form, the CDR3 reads TGCGCCTGTAGCTTGGGACACCGGGACAGTTCCTACGAGCAGTACTTC. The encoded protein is CACSLGHRDSSYEQYF.

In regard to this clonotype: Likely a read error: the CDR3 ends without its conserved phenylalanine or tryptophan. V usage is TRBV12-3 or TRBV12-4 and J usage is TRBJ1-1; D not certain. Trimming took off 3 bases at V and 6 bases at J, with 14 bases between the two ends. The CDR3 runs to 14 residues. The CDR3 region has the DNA TGTGCCAGCAGTTTGACGGGAGTCGGCTCTGAAGCTTTCTCT. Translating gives CASSLTGVGSEAFS.

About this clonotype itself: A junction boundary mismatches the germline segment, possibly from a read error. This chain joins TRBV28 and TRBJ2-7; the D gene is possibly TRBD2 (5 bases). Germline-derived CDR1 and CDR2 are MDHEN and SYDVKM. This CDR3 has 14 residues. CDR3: CSSSPRGVSYEQYF. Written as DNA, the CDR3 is TGTTCCAGCAGTCCCCGGGGAGTGTCATACGAGCAGTACTTC. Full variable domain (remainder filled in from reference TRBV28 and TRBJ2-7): DVKVTQSSRYLVKRTGEKVFLECVQDMDHENMFWYRQDPGLGLRLIYFSYDVKMKEKGDIPEGYSVSREKKERFSLILESASTNQTSMYLCSSSPRGVSYEQYFGPGTRLTVT.

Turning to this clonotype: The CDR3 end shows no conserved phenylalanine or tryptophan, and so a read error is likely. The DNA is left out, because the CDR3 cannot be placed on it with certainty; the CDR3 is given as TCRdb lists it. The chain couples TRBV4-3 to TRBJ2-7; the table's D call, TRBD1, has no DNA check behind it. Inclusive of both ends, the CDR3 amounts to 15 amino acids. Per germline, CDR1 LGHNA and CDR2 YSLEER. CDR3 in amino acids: CASSQDFPGSYEHYL.

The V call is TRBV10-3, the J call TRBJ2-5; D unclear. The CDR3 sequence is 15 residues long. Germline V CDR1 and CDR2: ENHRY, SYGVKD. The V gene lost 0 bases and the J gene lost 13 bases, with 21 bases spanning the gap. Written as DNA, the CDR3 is TGTGCCATCAGTGAGTCTGCTACCAGACAAGAGATCCGGTACTTC. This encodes CAISESATRQEIRYF.

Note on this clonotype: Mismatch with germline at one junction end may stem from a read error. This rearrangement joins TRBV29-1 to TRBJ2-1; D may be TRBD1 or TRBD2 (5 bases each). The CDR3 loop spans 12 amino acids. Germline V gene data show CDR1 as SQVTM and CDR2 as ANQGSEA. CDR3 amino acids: CSALRDHNEEIF. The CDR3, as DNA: TGCAGCGCCCTAAGGGACCACAATGAGGAGATCTTC.